Shown below are 30 T cell receptor beta chains from a single sample sequenced in a study of somatic mutations in cytotoxic T cells in rheumatoid arthritis. Clones were read by immunoSEQ multiplex PCR, and TCRdb kept only the in-frame ones, dropping some. The repertoire holds some 20,000 clones, with about 86% as singletons. The sample was CD8+ T cells sorted from blood. The receptors stem from a woman in her 50s in good health.

V usage is TRBV27 and J usage is TRBJ2-2; D gene uncertain. Trimming removed 3 bases from V and 6 bases from J, with 8 bases in between. The germline V gene has CDR1 MNHEY and CDR2 SMNVEV (reference sequence). This CDR3 spans 13 amino acids. DNA for the CDR3: TGTGCCAGCAGTTTGAAGTCGCCCGGGGAGCTGTTTTTT. It is translated as CASSLKSPGELFF.

The chain carries TRBV5-6 and TRBJ2-7, with TRBD1 identical over 11 bases. The germline V gene has CDR1 SGHDT and CDR2 YYEEEE. V lost 2 bases and J lost 3; bases outside the gene matches: 10. The CDR3 is made up of 17 amino acids. CDR3 loop: CASSLGTGGVSIYEQYF. DNA for the CDR3: TGTGCCAGCAGCTTAGGGACAGGGGGTGTTTCGATCTACGAGCAGTACTTC. Full variable domain (remainder filled in from reference TRBV5-6 and TRBJ2-7): DAGVTQSPTHLIKTRGQQVTLRCSPKSGHDTVSWYQQALGQGPQFIFQYYEEEERQRGNFPDRFSGHQFPNYSSELNVNALLLGDSALYLCASSLGTGGVSIYEQYFGPGTRLTVT.

The chain links TRBV28 to TRBJ2-5; 8 positions match TRBD1. Per germline, CDR1 MDHEN and CDR2 SYDVKM. Trimming removed 6 bases from V and 4 bases from J; junction bases left unmatched: 4. The CDR3 covers 13 residues. Here the CDR3 DNA reads TGTGCCAGCAGCGTAACAGGGGGAGAGACCCAGTACTTC. It specifies CASSVTGGETQYF. The whole variable domain, remainder taken from reference TRBV28 and TRBJ2-5, is DVKVTQSSRYLVKRTGEKVFLECVQDMDHENMFWYRQDPGLGLRLIYFSYDVKMKEKGDIPEGYSVSREKKERFSLILESASTNQTSMYLCASSVTGGETQYFGPGTRLLVL.

This clone was detected only once. Other DNA sequences within the sample encode an identical CDR3. The gene calls are TRBV27 and TRBJ2-2; no clear D. CDR3 length: 12 residues. CDR1 is MNHEY, CDR2 SMNVEV, per germline (reference sequence). The V end was cut by 5 bases, the J end by 6 bases, with 7 bases between. The CDR3 nucleotides are TGTGCCAGCAGTCTGTCGGCCGGGGAGCTGTTTTTT. Its translation: CASSLSAGELFF.

The chain couples TRBV4-1 to TRBJ1-2; 8 bases agree with TRBD1. Germline V CDR1 and CDR2: MGHRA, YSYEKL. The CDR3 sequence is 13 residues long. J gave up 6 bases and V 4 bases, and 4 bases lay outside the gene matches. In DNA form, the CDR3 reads TGCGCCAGCAGCCCTCCGACAGGGGATGGCTACACCTTC. Protein sequence: CASSPPTGDGYTF.

J is TRBJ1-6 and V is TRBV4-3; D is uncertain. Germline CDR1 is LGHNA and CDR2 is YSLEER. The V gene lost 3 bases and the J gene lost 0 bases, with 15 bases spanning the gap. The CDR3 is made up of 18 amino acids. Written as DNA, the CDR3 is TGCGCCAGCAGCCACAGTACACCCGGAGGCTCCTATAATTCACCCCTCCACTTT. It specifies CASSHSTPGGSYNSPLHF.

This clone turned up a few times. The rearrangement joins TRBV28 to TRBJ2-2, with 9 bases fitting TRBD1. The junction had 9 bases not matched to a gene; V was cut back by 7 bases and J by 3 bases. Germline V gene data show CDR1 as MDHEN and CDR2 as SYDVKM. The CDR3 contains 16 residues. The CDR3 spells CASKGTGSIDTGELFF. CDR3 DNA: TGTGCCAGCAAAGGGACAGGGTCAATCGACACCGGGGAGCTGTTTTTT. Full variable domain (missing parts from reference TRBV28 and TRBJ2-2): DVKVTQSSRYLVKRTGEKVFLECVQDMDHENMFWYRQDPGLGLRLIYFSYDVKMKEKGDIPEGYSVSREKKERFSLILESASTNQTSMYLCASKGTGSIDTGELFFGEGSRLTVL.

This chain links TRBV14 with TRBJ2-5, with D possibly being TRBD2 (6 bases). Between the trimmed V and J ends, which lost 3 bases and 8 bases, there was a span of 16 bases. This CDR3 has 14 amino acids. Germline CDR1 is SGHDN and CDR2 is FVKESK. CDR3 amino acids: CASSHLTSTETQYF. CDR3 nucleotides: TGTGCCAGCAGCCACCTCACTAGCACGGAAACCCAGTACTTC.

The chain recombines TRBV9 with TRBJ2-5, with D perhaps matching TRBD1 or TRBD2 (5 bases each). The germline V gene encodes CDR1 SGDLS and CDR2 YYNGEE. The CDR3 has 17 amino acids. V lost 0 bases and J lost 2, with 17 bases in between. CDR3 region: CASSVGDVDYSQETQYF. The CDR3 region has the DNA TGTGCCAGCAGCGTAGGGGACGTGGATTACAGTCAAGAGACCCAGTACTTC.

V is TRBV29-1 and J is TRBJ2-7; 7 positions agree with TRBD1. CDR1 and CDR2 (germline): SQVTM, ANQGSEA. The CDR3 runs to 11 residues. The J segment lost 5 bases and the V segment lost 6 bases, leaving 4 bases of the junction unmatched. The CDR3 loop reads CSVQTGNEQYF. CDR3 sequence (DNA): TGCAGCGTCCAGACAGGGAACGAGCAGTACTTC.

About this clone: An end of the junction does not agree with germline; a read error may underlie this. V and J are TRBV4-3 and TRBJ2-3; D gene unclear. In germline, CDR1 is LGHNA, CDR2 YSLEER. The CDR3 covers 16 residues. CDR3: CASSQALPTTTDTRYF. In nucleotides, the CDR3 is TGCGCCAGCAGCCAAGCATTACCAACAACCACAGATACGCGGTATTTT.

The DNA of the CDR3 is TGTGCCAGCAGTTCATCAGGCGGGTTATTAGGTGGCTACACCTTC. It codes for CASSSSGGLLGGYTF. This sequence joins TRBV28 and TRBJ1-2, with unresolved D. With 4 bases removed from V and 7 bases from J, the gap between germline ends came to 19 bases. Germline assignment: CDR1 MDHEN and CDR2 SYDVKM. The CDR3 contains 15 residues.

The rearrangement links TRBV4-2 to TRBJ2-5; TRBD1 matches at 10 bases. CDR3 size: 18 residues. Germline assignment: CDR1 LGHNA and CDR2 YNFKEQ. Trimming removed 0 bases from V and 4 bases from J; junction bases left unmatched: 11. CDR3 sequence: CASSQDLEDRGQVETQYF. For the CDR3, the DNA is TGTGCCAGCAGCCAAGATCTGGAAGACAGGGGGCAAGTAGAGACCCAGTACTTC.

The V and J genes are TRBV4-1 and TRBJ1-2, with TRBD1 matching 8 bases. CDR3 size: 13 residues. Germline CDR1 and CDR2: MGHRA and YSYEKL. Trimming at V came to 6 bases and at J to 4 bases, leaving 4 bases not matched to a gene. CDR3 in DNA: TGCGCCAGCAGGGGACAGGAAGTCTATGGCTACACCTTC. This gives the protein CASRGQEVYGYTF.

This clone has a single count. The chain joins TRBV29-1 to TRBJ2-7, with 14 nucleotides matching TRBD2. The V gene's germline CDR1 is SQVTM and CDR2 ANQGSEA. The CDR3 consists of 15 residues. V shed 4 bases and J 3 bases; nucleotides not matched to a gene: 5. CDR3: CSVGGLAGVLYEQYF. CDR3 bases: TGCAGCGTTGGGGGACTAGCGGGGGTCCTCTACGAGCAGTACTTC.

The chain recombines TRBV4-1 with TRBJ1-2; D is possibly TRBD1 (5 bases). CDR1 is MGHRA, CDR2 YSYEKL, per germline. Trimming took off 1 base at V and 4 bases at J, with 13 bases between the two ends. The CDR3 sequence is 15 residues long. The CDR3 protein is CASSQADSHFYGYTF. CDR3 sequence (DNA): TGCGCCAGCAGCCAAGCCGACAGCCATTTCTATGGCTACACCTTC.

The chain couples TRBV19 to TRBJ1-2, with D possibly TRBD1 on 5 matching bases. The germline CDR1 and CDR2 sequences are LNHDA and SQIVND (reference sequence). Between the trimmed V and J ends, which lost 0 bases and 8 bases, there was a span of 19 bases. The CDR3 sequence is 16 residues long. CDR3 protein: CASSIDLAGSLYGYTF. The DNA of the CDR3 is TGTGCCAGTAGTATAGATCTGGCAGGGAGCCTATACGGCTACACCTTC.

The chain uses TRBV29-1 and TRBJ2-5; D not certain. CDR3 length equals 16 residues. From germline, CDR1 is SQVTM and CDR2 ANQGSEA. CDR3 sequence reads: CSSLINNDQTQETQYF. The CDR3 bases are TGCAGTAGCCTAATTAATAACGATCAGACGCAAGAGACCCAGTACTTC.

The chain recombines TRBV18 with TRBJ1-6; D is unresolved. The CDR3 runs to 15 residues. The V and J ends lost 0 bases and 2 bases respectively, with 5 bases between them. Germline CDR1 KGHSH, CDR2 LQKENI. Written as DNA, the CDR3 is TGTGCCAGCTCACCACCACTTCCCTATAATTCACCCCTCCACTTT. Translated: CASSPPLPYNSPLHF.

CDR3 nucleotide sequence: TGTGCCAGCAGTTACCGCCGGGACGGGAGCGGTGGAGGCTACACCTTC. Protein: CASSYRRDGSGGGYTF. The chain joins TRBV6-5 to TRBJ1-2, with D maybe TRBD1 (5 bases). Germline CDR1 is MNHEY and CDR2 is SVGAGI. With 2 bases removed from V and 8 bases from J, the gap between germline ends came to 21 bases. This CDR3 contains 16 residues.

The J gene is TRBJ2-7, the V gene TRBV9, with D perhaps TRBD1 (6 bases). The CDR3 loop spans 15 amino acids. V was clipped by 0 bases and J by 3 bases, with 13 bases between them. CDR1 and CDR2 (germline): SGDLS, YYNGEE. CDR3 residues: CASSVESGTNYEQYF. For the CDR3, the DNA is TGTGCCAGCAGCGTAGAGTCAGGGACAAACTACGAGCAGTACTTC.

The table lists this clone with a few counts. The chain combines TRBV10-1 with TRBJ1-6, with D possibly TRBD1 on 6 matching bases. This CDR3 spans 13 amino acids. Trimming left V 8 bases short and J 9 bases short, with 14 bases between. Germline V lookup: CDR1 WNHNN, CDR2 SYGVQD (reference sequence). The CDR3 coding sequence is TGCGCCAGCGTCGGGGACATCGGTTCACCCCTCCACTTT. It yields the protein CASVGDIGSPLHF.

This rearrangement joins TRBV6-5 to TRBJ1-3; D is unclear. The CDR3 contains 16 residues. Deletions cut 0 bases from V and 4 bases from J, with 13 bases between. Germline CDR1 and CDR2: MNHEY and SVGAGI. The CDR3 loop is CASSYSSGGPGNTIYF. The CDR3 DNA follows: TGTGCCAGCAGTTACTCGTCCGGAGGGCCCGGAAACACCATATATTTT.

The chain employs TRBV7-9 and TRBJ2-7, with D perhaps matching TRBD1 (6 bases). The CDR3 runs to 13 residues. The germline gives CDR1 SEHNR, CDR2 FQNEAQ (reference sequence). V was cut by 6 bases and J by 4 bases, with 13 bases left in between. The CDR3 protein is CASSPQGNYEQYF. CDR3 sequence (DNA): TGTGCCAGCAGTCCTCAGGGGAATTACGAGCAGTACTTC.

The chain recombines TRBV6-5 with TRBJ1-1; D gene ambiguous. Germline loops: CDR1 MNHEY, CDR2 SVGAGI. The CDR3 loop spans 15 amino acids. Trimming left V 5 bases short and J 3 bases short, with 16 bases between. CDR3 in DNA: TGTGCCAGCAGTCCCGAATCACAGCGGTACACTGAAGCTTTCTTT. Encoded protein: CASSPESQRYTEAFF.

J is TRBJ2-7 and V is TRBV5-6; the match to TRBD1 covers 7 bases. V dropped 4 bases and J dropped 6; count of bases not matched to a gene: 22. CDR1 SGHDT and CDR2 YYEEEE come from the germline V gene. This CDR3 has 18 residues. CDR3 sequence (DNA): TGTGCCAGCAGCCCCCGCGGAGGTGTGGGGACAGCAGGGAGCGAGCAGTACTTC. Translation: CASSPRGGVGTAGSEQYF.

The chain carries TRBV19 and TRBJ1-5; possibly TRBD1 for D (6 bases). The CDR3 covers 16 residues. Germline assignment: CDR1 LNHDA and CDR2 SQIVND (reference sequence). V shed 2 bases and J shed 5 bases, with 16 bases lying between them. This CDR3 reads CASSIPYLAGDQPQHF. The CDR3, as DNA: TGTGCCAGTAGTATACCGTACTTGGCAGGGGATCAGCCCCAGCATTTT.

The gene calls are TRBV4-1 and TRBJ1-1; D is unclear. CDR1 and CDR2 from the germline V gene are MGHRA and YSYEKL. This CDR3 comprises 14 residues. V was clipped by 0 bases and J by 4 bases, with 9 bases between them. The DNA of the CDR3 is TGCGCCAGCAGCCAAGATTATCCGGGCACTGAAGCTTTCTTT. This translates into CASSQDYPGTEAFF.

As regards this clone: This specimen includes other DNA sequences encoding the same CDR3. The V and J genes are TRBV5-4 and TRBJ2-7; D remains ambiguous. V dropped 0 bases and J dropped 3 bases, with 4 bases sitting between them. Germline CDR1 is SGHNT and CDR2 is YYREEE (reference sequence). The CDR3 sequence is 12 residues long. The CDR3 DNA reads as TGTGCCAGCAGCTTGGGGGGCTACGAGCAGTACTTC. Translated, it gives CASSLGGYEQYF.

V gene TRBV29-1 combines with J gene TRBJ2-1; D may be TRBD1 or TRBD2 (5 bases each). CDR1 SQVTM and CDR2 ANQGSEA come from the germline V gene. This CDR3 comprises 14 residues. V was shortened by 4 bases and J by 2 bases, with 12 bases between the two germline ends. CDR3 sequence: CSVVGTVTYNEQFF. The CDR3 nucleotides read TGCAGCGTTGTAGGGACCGTAACCTACAATGAGCAGTTCTTC.